This T cell receptor (beta chain) was retrieved from a study of cytomegalovirus exposure and HLA in healthy donors. PCR primers comprised 60 Vbeta and 13 Jbeta primers. The repertoire was sequenced with immunoSEQ multiplex PCR; TCRdb's copy has only in-frame clones and lacks some. Of 100,000 to 150,000 clones in the sample, around 80% were seen once. These donors, healthy bone marrow donors, were studied. The sequenced sample consisted of PBMCs. The origin of this receptor is a man over 45 in good health and CMV-seronegative.

The CDR3 loop is CASSLEAGGDDEQFF. Here the CDR3 DNA reads TGTGCCAGCAGCTTAGAAGCGGGGGGAGACGATGAGCAGTTCTTC. The rearrangement links TRBV7-3 to TRBJ2-1; the match to TRBD2 covers 9 bases. The trim removed 2 bases at V and 8 bases at J, leaving 7 bases unmatched. The CDR3 contains 15 residues. From germline, CDR1 is SGHTA and CDR2 FQGTGA.